Presented here are 25 T cell receptor beta chains from one specimen sequenced in a study of breast tumors, draining lymph nodes, adjacent tissues. Axillary draining lymph nodes of breast cancer patients supplied the node samples. TCRdb analysed the multiplex PCR reads with MiXCR anew, one entry per CDR3 protein. The top ten hold about 2.4% of the sample, which has 100,000 to 150,000 distinct CDR3 sequences, approximately 20% seen once. Sequenced input: axillary lymph node tissue. These TCRs come from a female donor with breast cancer. Some clones in this sample may be carry-over from other donors' samples.

This clonotype was counted many times. This sequence joins TRBV2 and TRBJ2-1, with 13 bases matching TRBD2. Germline V gene sequence: CDR1 SNHLY, CDR2 FYNNEI. V shed 6 bases and J 8 bases; nucleotides not matched to a gene: 4. The CDR3 loop spans 14 amino acids. The CDR3 protein is CASRGLAGWDEQFF. In DNA, the CDR3 is TGTGCCAGCAGGGGACTAGCGGGATGGGATGAGCAGTTCTTC.

This clonotype was recorded many times. The chain couples TRBV19 to TRBJ1-4; 7 bases align to TRBD1. The CDR3 is 15 amino acids. V gave up 4 bases and J gave up 5 bases; unmatched junction bases: 7. CDR1 is LNHDA and CDR2 is SQIVND in the germline V gene (reference sequence). This CDR3 reads CASSTRTGRNEKLFF. The DNA for the CDR3 is TGTGCCAGTAGTACTCGGACAGGACGCAATGAAAAACTGTTTTTT.

This clonotype has ten or more counts. V usage is TRBV19 and J usage is TRBJ2-5; tentatively, D is TRBD1 (6 bases). The V gene lost 4 bases and the J gene lost 2 bases, with 14 bases spanning the gap. CDR3 length equals 15 residues. CDR1 and CDR2 from the germline V gene are LNHDA and SQIVND (reference sequence). The CDR3 sequence: CASSTLGTPQETQYF. The CDR3 DNA is TGTGCCAGTAGTACCCTAGGGACACCGCAAGAGACCCAGTACTTC.

Ten or more counts support this clonotype. The chain carries TRBV20-1 and TRBJ1-3; perhaps TRBD1 as D (5 bases). The V gene's germline CDR1 is DFQATT and CDR2 SNEGSKA (reference sequence). The V gene lost 2 bases and the J gene lost 6 bases, with 11 bases spanning the gap. The length of the CDR3 is 13 residues. CDR3 DNA sequence: TGCAGTGCTAGACCGGGGGGTCTAAACACCATATATTTT. Translating it yields CSARPGGLNTIYF.

This clonotype occurred many times. The CDR3, as DNA: TGTGCCAGTAGAACACTAGCGGGGACAGATACGCAGTATTTT. Protein: CASRTLAGTDTQYF. This rearrangement joins TRBV19 to TRBJ2-3; 10 bases align to TRBD2. V trimming: 6 bases; J trimming: 3 bases; junction bases outside the gene matches: 3. The CDR3 has 14 residues. Germline loops: CDR1 LNHDA, CDR2 SQIVND (reference sequence).

This clonotype was observed at least ten times. The chain joins TRBV10-3 to TRBJ2-3; tentatively, D is TRBD2 (6 bases). This CDR3 spans 13 amino acids. V was trimmed by 10 bases and J by 4 bases, leaving 15 bases between them. Looked up from germline, CDR1 is ENHRY and CDR2 is SYGVKD. CDR3 coding DNA: TGTGCCAACAGAGAGTCGGGGGCAGATACGCAGTATTTT. Protein: CANRESGADTQYF.

This clonotype was seen at least ten times. This sequence joins TRBV20-1 and TRBJ2-5, with 7 bases fitting TRBD2. The CDR3 sequence is 15 residues long. The V segment lost 6 bases and the J segment 5 bases; nucleotides outside the gene matches: 15. Germline loops: CDR1 DFQATT, CDR2 SNEGSKA (reference sequence). The CDR3 is CSAIPRAGAVETQYF. The CDR3 DNA follows: TGCAGTGCCATCCCCCGGGCGGGAGCTGTGGAGACCCAGTACTTC.

This clonotype was observed at least ten times. The genes are TRBV6-5 and TRBJ2-1; TRBD2 aligns across 9 bases. Germline assignment: CDR1 MNHEY and CDR2 SVGAGI. V lost 0 bases and J lost 9; bases outside the gene matches: 6. CDR3 length: 15 amino acids. CDR3: CASSYSRLAGSEQFF. As DNA, the CDR3 is TGTGCCAGCAGTTACTCGAGGCTAGCGGGGAGTGAGCAGTTCTTC.

This clonotype turned up a few times. A read error may account for a junction end that differs from germline. The chain uses TRBV12-3 or TRBV12-4 and TRBJ1-6; the D is unclear. This CDR3 has 13 residues. This CDR3 is CASGLVNNSPLHF. The CDR3 DNA sequence: TGTGCCAGCGGTTTAGTCAATAATTCACCCCTCCACTTT.

About this clonotype: Given a much more abundant clone one base away, this may be a read error. A read error is likely, as this CDR3 ends without the conserved phenylalanine or tryptophan. This chain uses TRBV29-1 with TRBJ2-1; 9 nucleotides align to TRBD1. After removal of 8 bases from V and 9 bases from J, the junction contained 11 bases not matched to a gene. CDR1 SQVTM and CDR2 ANQGSEA come from the germline V gene. CDR3 length: 13 residues. The CDR3 spells CSITTGGPGEQFS. The CDR3 coding sequence is TGCAGCATAACCACAGGGGGCCCTGGTGAGCAGTTCTCC.

The chain links TRBV2 to TRBJ1-1, with a possible D match to TRBD1 (6 bases). This CDR3 is 13 amino acids long. The V end was cut by 4 bases, the J end by 1 base, with 7 bases between. Germline V CDR1 and CDR2: SNHLY, FYNNEI. In DNA, the CDR3 is TGTGCCAGCAGTGCACAGGGGAACACTGAAGCTTTCTTT. Translating it yields CASSAQGNTEAFF.

This clonotype was recorded at least ten times. CDR3 DNA sequence: TGCAGTGCCCCCGGCCGGTACAATGAGCAGTTCTTC. Protein sequence: CSAPGRYNEQFF. This chain links TRBV20-1 with TRBJ2-1; no clear D gene. The CDR3 covers 12 residues. The V end was cut by 6 bases, the J end by 4 bases, with 10 bases between. The V gene's germline CDR1 is DFQATT and CDR2 SNEGSKA (reference sequence).

The CDR3, as DNA: TGCAGTGCTCAGGCAGGACAGGCTAAAAACATTCAGTACTTC. Protein: CSAQAGQAKNIQYF. The chain couples TRBV20-1 to TRBJ2-4; 7 bases are a match to TRBD1. CDR3 length: 14 amino acids. V shed 5 bases and J 4 bases; nucleotides not matched to a gene: 8. Germline CDR1 is DFQATT and CDR2 is SNEGSKA (reference sequence).

This clonotype was detected many times. The genes are TRBV2 and TRBJ2-6, with D hard to call. Deletions cut 2 bases from V and 4 bases from J, with 9 bases between. Germline CDR1 and CDR2: SNHLY and FYNNEI. The CDR3 has 15 residues. Here the CDR3 DNA reads TGTGCCAGCAGTGAAAATCACTTGGGGGCCAACGTCCTGACTTTC. It yields the protein CASSENHLGANVLTF.

The chain has TRBV5-1 and TRBJ2-6; tentative D call: TRBD1 (6 bases). The V gene lost 3 bases and the J gene lost 4 bases, with 14 bases spanning the gap. The CDR3 sequence is 16 residues long. Germline CDR1 SGHRS, CDR2 YFSETQ. CDR3 protein: CASSCTPGVGANVLTF. In DNA form, the CDR3 reads TGCGCCAGCAGCTGCACCCCAGGGGTGGGGGCCAACGTCCTGACTTTC.

As to this clonotype: This may arise from a read error, as a much more abundant clone is one base away. V is TRBV20-1 and J is TRBJ2-3; D is tentatively TRBD1 or TRBD2 (6 bases each). V shed 3 bases and J shed 2 bases, with 12 bases lying between them. This CDR3 has 14 residues. Germline CDR1 DFQATT, CDR2 SNEGSKA (reference sequence). This CDR3 is CSARFGGPTDTQYF. In DNA, the CDR3 is TGCAGTGCTAGGTTCGGGGGCCCCACAGATACGCAGTATTTT.

This clonotype was detected ten times or more. The chain is built from TRBV9 and TRBJ1-2; D might be TRBD1 (6 bases). V gave up 3 bases and J gave up 0 bases, with 12 bases separating them. The CDR3 consists of 15 residues. Germline CDR1 is SGDLS and CDR2 is YYNGEE. The CDR3: CASSGPQGANYGYTF. In nucleotides, the CDR3 is TGTGCCAGCAGCGGGCCACAGGGTGCTAACTATGGCTACACCTTC.

This clonotype was recorded at least ten times. The chain employs TRBV11-3 and TRBJ2-3, with 12 bases aligning to TRBD2. CDR1 and CDR2 (germline): SGHNT, YENEEA. J gave up 5 bases and V 5 bases, and 8 bases lay outside the gene matches. The CDR3 is 16 residues long. The CDR3: CASSQRTSGTVDTQYF. In DNA, the CDR3 is TGTGCCAGCAGCCAAAGGACTAGCGGGACGGTAGATACGCAGTATTTT.

The rearrangement links TRBV16 to TRBJ1-5, with D possibly being TRBD1 (5 bases). The CDR3 length is 15 residues. The V end lost 4 bases, the J end lost 0 bases, and 10 bases lay between the germline ends. CDR1 and CDR2 (germline): KGHSY, FQNENV. CDR3 loop: CASSRDGDSNQPQHF. Written as DNA, the CDR3 is TGTGCCAGCAGCCGGGACGGAGATAGCAATCAGCCCCAGCATTTT.

This clonotype occurred many times. The rearrangement joins TRBV5-8 to TRBJ2-7; 10 nucleotides line up with TRBD1. V gave up 4 bases and J gave up 4 bases; unmatched junction bases: 8. The germline V gene has CDR1 SGHTS and CDR2 YDEGEE. CDR3 length: 15 residues. The chain's CDR3 is CASSGGQGGGYEQYF. The DNA for the CDR3 is TGTGCCAGCAGCGGTGGACAGGGGGGCGGGTACGAGCAGTACTTC.

This clonotype was counted many times. The V call is TRBV6-2 or TRBV6-3, the J call TRBJ2-7; tentatively, D is TRBD1 (6 bases). The V and J ends lost 6 bases and 2 bases respectively, with 17 bases between them. This CDR3 comprises 15 residues. The germline V gene encodes CDR1 MNHEY and CDR2 SVGEGT. The CDR3: CASSRTAKGPYEQYF. The DNA of the CDR3 is TGTGCCAGCAGCCGGACAGCCAAGGGTCCCTACGAGCAGTACTTC.

Remarks on this clonotype: This may be a read error, as it is one base from a much larger clone. This chain joins TRBV6-5 and TRBJ2-3, with D perhaps matching TRBD1 or TRBD2 (5 bases each). From germline, CDR1 is MNHEY and CDR2 SVGAGI. V lost 4 bases, J lost 2 bases, and 16 bases lay in between. This CDR3 has 16 amino acids. The CDR3 coding sequence is TGTGCCAGCAGTTGCTCGAGCAGAGGGGTCACAGATACGCAGTATTTT. It codes for CASSCSSRGVTDTQYF.

This clonotype was picked up a small number of times. The chain uses TRBV6-5 and TRBJ2-2; TRBD1 might be the D (6 bases). The germline V gene encodes CDR1 MNHEY and CDR2 SVGAGI. CDR3 length equals 14 residues. V was pared by 2 bases and J by 6 bases, with 10 bases between. The CDR3 bases are TGTGCCAGCAGTTACCCCGGGACATCCGGGGAGCTGTTTTTT. It specifies CASSYPGTSGELFF.

This clonotype was detected ten times or more. The V call is TRBV7-9, the J call TRBJ2-7, with 8 bases lining up with TRBD2. Trimming removed 2 bases from V and 4 bases from J; junction bases left unmatched: 4. In germline, CDR1 is SEHNR, CDR2 FQNEAQ (reference sequence). The CDR3 has 14 amino acids. The CDR3 DNA reads TGTGCCAGCAGCTTAAGCGGGAGCAGGTACGAGCAGTACTTC. It is translated as CASSLSGSRYEQYF.

This clonotype was seen a single time. A much bigger clone sits one base away, suggesting this may be a read error. Given the absence of the conserved phenylalanine or tryptophan at the CDR3 end, a read error is likely. The chain is built from TRBV18 and TRBJ2-5; 7 bases match TRBD1. The V segment lost 2 bases and the J segment 2 bases; nucleotides outside the gene matches: 2. This CDR3 spans 14 amino acids. CDR1 is KGHSH and CDR2 is LQKENI in the germline V gene. The CDR3 nucleotides are TGTGCCAGCTCACCAACGACAGGGCAAGAGACCCAGTACTTA. Translation: CASSPTTGQETQYL.